This TCR beta chain was observed in a study of T cell responses to AZD1222 COVID-19 vaccine. Using immunoSEQ multiplex PCR, the repertoire was profiled, and TCRdb retains in-frame clones only, with some absent. This sample has 150,000 to 180,000 clones, with about nine tenths found just once. CDR3 length: 15 residues. V lost 0 bases and J lost 7, with 12 bases in between. The sequence came from an adult in good health. J is TRBJ1-4 and V is TRBV23-1, with unresolved D. TRBV23-1 is known as an ORF, though its function is uncertain. The input for sequencing was peripheral blood, taken on day 0 of AZD1222 vaccination. The CDR3 spells CASSQSPDSSEKLFF. CDR3 nucleotides: TGCGCCAGCAGTCAATCGCCGGACTCCAGTGAAAAACTGTTTTTT.